These 8 T cell receptor beta chains were all obtained from the same sample, sequenced in a study of OX40 agonist ivuxolimab in advanced cancers. Sequencing used immunoSEQ multiplex PCR; TCRdb keeps in-frame clones, though not all of them. The table includes more than 55,000 clones, around 90% detected once. The sample here was CD4+ or CD8+ T cells sorted from blood, taken in a trial of the OX40 agonist ivuxolimab. Receptor source: an adult with an advanced solid tumor such as melanoma, head and neck, liver or kidney cancer.

The count of this clone is one. The chain recombines TRBV27 with TRBJ2-7, with TRBD1 matching over 9 bases. Trimming cost V 6 bases and J 4 bases; bases outside gene matches: 16. Germline V lookup: CDR1 MNHEY, CDR2 SMNVEV (reference sequence). This CDR3 contains 17 residues. CDR3 sequence reads: CASSQFAPGQGFYEQYF. The CDR3 DNA reads as TGTGCCAGCAGCCAATTCGCTCCGGGACAGGGTTTTTACGAGCAGTACTTC.

V is TRBV29-1 and J is TRBJ1-1, with D perhaps matching TRBD1 (5 bases). CDR1 SQVTM and CDR2 ANQGSEA come from the germline V gene. This CDR3 region has 11 residues. The CDR3 region has the DNA TGCGGGGTTGGGGGGATCGCTGAAGCTTTCTTT. Translation: CGVGGIAEAFF.

V is TRBV5-6 and J is TRBJ2-1; 9 bases map to TRBD1. Looked up from germline, CDR1 is SGHDT and CDR2 is YYEEEE. The CDR3 is made up of 14 amino acids. V shed 4 bases, J shed 7 bases, and the junction held 6 bases outside the gene matches. The CDR3: CASSGGQGGNEQFF. The CDR3 DNA reads TGTGCCAGCAGCGGGGGACAGGGCGGGAATGAGCAGTTCTTC. Based on the CDR3 plus reference TRBV5-6 and TRBJ2-1, the full variable domain is DAGVTQSPTHLIKTRGQQVTLRCSPKSGHDTVSWYQQALGQGPQFIFQYYEEEERQRGNFPDRFSGHQFPNYSSELNVNALLLGDSALYLCASSGGQGGNEQFFGPGTRLTVL.

This clone was counted between two and nine times. The chain uses TRBV7-9 and TRBJ1-1; D is uncertain. Germline loops: CDR1 SEHNR, CDR2 FQNEAQ (reference sequence). The CDR3 loop spans 13 amino acids. The V end lost 1 base, the J end lost 5 bases, and 8 bases lay between the germline ends. The CDR3 nucleotides are TGTGCCAGCAGCTTAGAGTCGGAAACTGAAGCTTTCTTT. This gives the protein CASSLESETEAFF.

V is TRBV9 and J is TRBJ2-1; 8 bases map to TRBD1. The CDR3 contains 15 residues. The V and J ends lost 3 bases and 1 base, in that order; junction bases with no gene match: 3. The germline gives CDR1 SGDLS, CDR2 YYNGEE. The CDR3 protein is CASSAGGGSYNEQFF. Here the CDR3 DNA reads TGTGCCAGCAGCGCAGGGGGCGGGTCCTACAATGAGCAGTTCTTC.

J is TRBJ2-3 and V is TRBV11-2; D not resolved. V dropped 1 base and J dropped 0 bases, with 8 bases sitting between them. Germline V gene data show CDR1 as SGHAT and CDR2 as FQNNGV. This CDR3 has 15 amino acids. CDR3 amino acids: CASSLVLRSTDTQYF. As DNA, the CDR3 is TGTGCCAGCAGCTTAGTGTTGAGAAGCACAGATACGCAGTATTTT. The variable domain in full, completed from reference TRBV11-2 and TRBJ2-3, reads EAGVAQSPRYKIIEKRQSVAFWCNPISGHATLYWYQQILGQGPKLLIQFQNNGVVDDSQLPKDRFSAERLKGVDSTLKIQPAKLEDSAVYLCASSLVLRSTDTQYFGPGTRLTVL.

The chain is built from TRBV5-6 and TRBJ2-7, with 9 bases that match TRBD1. The V gene end was trimmed by 4 bases and the J gene end by 2 bases; junction bases not matched to a gene: 10. CDR1 is SGHDT and CDR2 is YYEEEE in the germline V gene. This CDR3 is 16 amino acids long. CDR3 nucleotide sequence: TGTGCCAGCAGCACGATACAGGGGGCAGTAGCCTACGAGCAGTACGTC. Translating it yields CASSTIQGAVAYEQYV.

The chain carries TRBV25-1 and TRBJ1-6; no definite D call. V was pared by 7 bases and J by 0 bases, with 13 bases between. The CDR3 consists of 16 residues. Germline values: CDR1 MGHDK, CDR2 SYGVNS. The DNA of the CDR3 is TGTGCCAGCACCACCGCGGGGTTCTCCTATAATTCACCCCTCCACTTT. It translates to CASTTAGFSYNSPLHF.